The 29 T cell receptor beta chains presented below share a single source sample, sequenced in a study of blood T cell repertoires in COVID-19. The protocol was immunoSEQ multiplex PCR, while the TCRdb copy is restricted to in-frame clones and leaves out a portion. The sample lists roughly 400,000 clones, 80% to 95% occurring once. The source material was PBMCs or T cells enriched from blood (not recorded which). Source of these receptors: a man younger than 35 who had recovered from COVID-19.

Here the CDR3 reads CASSEEGSGNQPQHF. The CDR3 DNA reads as TGTGCCAGCAGTGAAGAGGGGTCGGGCAATCAGCCCCAGCATTTT. The chain uses TRBV6-1 and TRBJ1-5; possibly TRBD1 for D (5 bases). Trimming pared 1 base from V and 2 bases from J, leaving 9 bases between. The CDR3 covers 15 residues. Germline CDR1 MNHNS, CDR2 SASEGT.

J is TRBJ1-2 and V is TRBV6-4, with 7 bases matching TRBD1. This CDR3 is 14 amino acids long. The germline gives CDR1 MRHNA, CDR2 SNTAGT. The trim removed 6 bases at V and 3 bases at J, leaving 7 bases unmatched. Here the CDR3 reads CASSPTGTHYGYTF. The CDR3 DNA is TGTGCCAGCAGCCCGACAGGGACCCACTATGGCTACACCTTC.

In DNA form, the CDR3 reads TGTGCCGTACGACAGGGGAATGAGCAGTTCTTC. Its translation is CAVRQGNEQFF. The V and J genes are TRBV15 and TRBJ2-1, with 8 bases that match TRBD1. Germline assignment: CDR1 LNHNV and CDR2 YYDKDF (reference sequence). This CDR3 comprises 11 residues. V shed 11 bases, J shed 7 bases, and the junction held 4 bases outside the gene matches.

This clone was found a few times. The chain has TRBV5-1 and TRBJ1-4, with a weak D call TRBD1 (5 bases). Germline V CDR1 and CDR2: SGHRS, YFSETQ. Trimming removed 2 bases from V and 5 bases from J, with 10 bases in between. The CDR3 length is 14 residues. CDR3 loop: CASSFTGPNEKLFF. CDR3 nucleotides: TGCGCCAGCAGCTTTACAGGACCAAATGAAAAACTGTTTTTT.

This clone was seen a few times. The chain joins TRBV19 to TRBJ2-5, with D possibly being TRBD1 (6 bases). The CDR3 spans 13 residues. CDR1 is LNHDA and CDR2 is SQIVND in the germline V gene (reference sequence). Trimming stripped 5 bases from V and 1 base from J, with 8 bases between. CDR3 in DNA: TGTGCCAGTAGTCGGACAGCCCAAGAGACCCAGTACTTC. The encoded protein is CASSRTAQETQYF.

V and J are TRBV7-9 and TRBJ2-5, with 8 positions matching TRBD2. Germline loops: CDR1 SEHNR, CDR2 FQNEAQ (reference sequence). This CDR3 has 16 residues. The ends lost 5 bases at V and 5 bases at J; junction bases unmatched: 13. CDR3 loop: CASSPVPPTSAETQYF. The CDR3 nucleotides read TGTGCCAGCAGCCCAGTACCCCCGACTAGCGCCGAGACCCAGTACTTC.

This rearrangement joins TRBV9 to TRBJ2-2, with 9 bases aligning to TRBD1. Trimming at V came to 5 bases and at J to 5 bases, leaving 7 bases not matched to a gene. CDR1 and CDR2 from the germline V gene are SGDLS and YYNGEE. The CDR3 covers 15 residues. CDR3 residues: CASSVTGGITGELFF. The CDR3 coding sequence is TGTGCCAGCAGTGTGACAGGGGGTATAACCGGGGAGCTGTTTTTT.

V and J are TRBV7-6 and TRBJ1-6; no reliable D call. This CDR3 comprises 20 residues. V dropped 5 bases and J dropped 9 bases, with 32 bases sitting between them. The germline V gene has CDR1 SGHVS and CDR2 FNYEAQ. The CDR3 DNA is TGTGCCAGCAGCCCCACTATGAATCCACGGGAGACCCTTTCGGGTTCACCCCTCCACTTT. Translation: CASSPTMNPRETLSGSPLHF.

V gene TRBV30 combines with J gene TRBJ2-7, with TRBD1 matching over 7 bases. CDR1 GTSNPN and CDR2 SVGIG come from the germline V gene (reference sequence). V gave up 5 bases and J gave up 1 base; unmatched junction bases: 5. The CDR3 runs 13 residues. Here the CDR3 reads CAWSGQNSYEQYF. CDR3 nucleotide sequence: TGTGCCTGGTCGGGACAGAATTCCTACGAGCAGTACTTC. Complete variable domain (other parts from reference TRBV30 and TRBJ2-7): SQTIHQWPATLVQPVGSPLSLECTVEGTSNPNLYWYRQAAGRGLQLLFYSVGIGQISSEVPQNLSASRPQDRQFILSSKKLLLSDSGFYLCAWSGQNSYEQYFGPGTRLTVT.

The rearrangement uses TRBV20-1 and TRBJ1-1, with no clear D. The germline gives CDR1 DFQATT, CDR2 SNEGSKA (reference sequence). This CDR3 spans 13 amino acids. V dropped 3 bases and J dropped 2 bases, with 10 bases sitting between them. The CDR3 spells CSASKQLNTEAFF. CDR3 coding DNA: TGCAGTGCTAGTAAACAGCTTAACACTGAAGCTTTCTTT.

This rearrangement joins TRBV7-6 to TRBJ2-7; 9 positions match TRBD1. The CDR3 covers 15 residues. The germline CDR1 and CDR2 sequences are SGHVS and FNYEAQ. With 1 base clipped from V and 2 bases from J, the junction kept 3 bases outside the gene matches. The CDR3 loop reads CASSLGTGATYEQYF. CDR3 nucleotides: TGTGCCAGCAGCTTAGGGACAGGGGCCACCTACGAGCAGTACTTC.

J is TRBJ1-1 and V is TRBV11-3; 10 nucleotides line up with TRBD1. The V and J ends lost 3 bases and 5 bases, in that order; junction bases with no gene match: 3. Germline CDR1 is SGHNT and CDR2 is YENEEA. This CDR3 spans 14 amino acids. The CDR3: CASSFQGQGTEAFF. The CDR3 DNA follows: TGTGCCAGCAGCTTCCAGGGACAGGGGACTGAAGCTTTCTTT.

This clone was found a few times. The rearrangement joins TRBV7-9 to TRBJ1-1; TRBD1 aligns across 8 bases. The CDR3 has 12 residues. Germline CDR1 reads SEHNR; CDR2 reads FQNEAQ (reference sequence). The J segment lost 7 bases and the V segment lost 5 bases, leaving 3 bases of the junction unmatched. The CDR3 loop is CASSLGTGEAFF. The CDR3 DNA reads TGTGCCAGCAGCCTAGGGACAGGTGAAGCTTTCTTT.

The chain is built from TRBV28 and TRBJ2-7; 7 positions agree with TRBD2. Losses at the gene ends were 4 bases for V and 4 bases for J; bases not matched to a gene: 7. Germline values: CDR1 MDHEN, CDR2 SYDVKM. The CDR3 spans 14 residues. The CDR3 bases are TGTGCCAGCAGTTCGGGCGGGAGACGTTACGAGCAGTACTTC. Translated, it gives CASSSGGRRYEQYF.

The gene calls are TRBV2 and TRBJ2-2; 15 bases agree with TRBD2. The germline V gene encodes CDR1 SNHLY and CDR2 FYNNEI. J was trimmed by 2 bases and V by 2 bases; bases with no gene match: 6. This CDR3 has 19 residues. DNA of the CDR3: TGTGCCAGCAGTGAACACGGACTAGCGGGAGGGCCTAACACCGGGGAGCTGTTTTTT. It is translated as CASSEHGLAGGPNTGELFF.

Only a few counts were recorded for this clone. The chain employs TRBV2 and TRBJ1-4; D is perhaps TRBD1 (6 bases). V lost 0 bases and J 8 bases, leaving 16 bases between the germline ends. The CDR3 consists of 16 residues. Germline V gives CDR1 SNHLY, CDR2 FYNNEI. The CDR3 DNA reads as TGTGCCAGCAGTGAAGCCGGGACAAAGGCACGAGAAAAACTGTTTTTT. Protein: CASSEAGTKAREKLFF.

Remarks on this clone: This CDR3 is also generated by other DNA sequences in the sample. The chain combines TRBV28 with TRBJ1-5; D is possibly TRBD1 (5 bases). Germline V lookup: CDR1 MDHEN, CDR2 SYDVKM. CDR3 length: 14 residues. V lost 3 bases and J lost 1, with 7 bases in between. In DNA form, the CDR3 reads TGTGCCAGCAGTTTGGGGGGGAGCAATCAGCCCCAGCATTTT. Protein product: CASSLGGSNQPQHF.

V gene TRBV2 combines with J gene TRBJ1-1; a weak D match, TRBD1 (6 bases). CDR1 is SNHLY, CDR2 FYNNEI, per germline. The V end was cut by 6 bases, the J end by 3 bases, with 11 bases between. The CDR3 is made up of 13 amino acids. This chain's CDR3 is CASRGTPHTEAFF. The CDR3 DNA sequence: TGTGCCAGCAGGGGGACACCTCACACTGAAGCTTTCTTT.

This rearrangement joins TRBV7-8 to TRBJ1-2; D is perhaps TRBD1 (6 bases). V was shortened by 4 bases and J by 8 bases, with 14 bases between the two germline ends. The CDR3 is 13 residues long. Looked up from germline, CDR1 is SGHVS and CDR2 is FQNEAQ. In nucleotides, the CDR3 is TGTGCCAGCAGCTCCCGCTGGGGGGGCGGCTACACCTTC. Its translation is CASSSRWGGGYTF.

V and J are TRBV3-1 (or the pseudogene TRBV3-2) and TRBJ2-7, with 7 positions matching TRBD2. Germline V gene sequence: CDR1 LGHDT, CDR2 YNNKEL (reference sequence). The CDR3 consists of 15 residues. After removal of 4 bases from V and 2 bases from J, the junction contained 8 bases not matched to a gene. CDR3 residues: CASSPIAGQTYEQYF. DNA of the CDR3: TGTGCCAGCAGCCCCATAGCGGGTCAAACCTACGAGCAGTACTTC.

The rearrangement joins TRBV5-1 to TRBJ2-2; TRBD1 aligns across 7 bases. CDR3 length equals 16 residues. Germline CDR1 SGHRS, CDR2 YFSETQ. J gave up 3 bases and V 4 bases, and 9 bases lay outside the gene matches. The CDR3 bases are TGCGCCAGCAGCGGGGGACAGATACTTTACACCGGGGAGCTGTTTTTT. It specifies CASSGGQILYTGELFF.

V gene TRBV29-1 combines with J gene TRBJ1-2, with a tentative D call TRBD1 (6 bases). This CDR3 is built from 15 residues. Trimming took off 1 base at V and 2 bases at J, with 14 bases between the two ends. CDR1 is SQVTM and CDR2 is ANQGSEA in the germline V gene. The CDR3 protein is CSVEGGQGANYGYTF. The CDR3 bases are TGCAGCGTTGAAGGGGGGCAGGGTGCCAACTATGGCTACACCTTC.

V is TRBV25-1 and J is TRBJ1-6, with a tentative D call TRBD1 (5 bases). Germline V gene data show CDR1 as MGHDK and CDR2 as SYGVNS. CDR3 length: 14 residues. V lost 5 bases and J 7 bases, leaving 12 bases between the germline ends. The CDR3 reads CASSPDGGNSPLHF. The CDR3 DNA sequence: TGTGCCAGCAGTCCGGATGGGGGGAATTCACCCCTCCACTTT.

The genes are TRBV4-1 and TRBJ2-1, with 7 bases identical to TRBD2. Germline V lookup: CDR1 MGHRA, CDR2 YSYEKL. The V gene end was trimmed by 4 bases and the J gene end by 3 bases; junction bases not matched to a gene: 9. This CDR3 spans 16 amino acids. CDR3 region: CASSRPGLQRYNEQFF. The CDR3 DNA follows: TGCGCCAGCAGCCGACCGGGACTACAACGCTACAATGAGCAGTTCTTC.

The CDR3 region is CATSGTWDRGYNEQFF. CDR3 DNA: TGTGCCACCAGTGGTACGTGGGACAGGGGATACAATGAGCAGTTCTTC. The J gene is TRBJ2-1, the V gene TRBV24-1, with 10 bases lining up with TRBD1. V shed 5 bases, J shed 4 bases, and the junction held 7 bases outside the gene matches. The CDR3 extends over 16 amino acids. Per the germline V gene, CDR1 is KGHDR and CDR2 is SFDVKD.

The table lists this clone with a count of one. This sequence joins TRBV24-1 and TRBJ2-1; possibly TRBD1 for D (5 bases). The CDR3 is 15 amino acids. Looked up from germline, CDR1 is KGHDR and CDR2 is SFDVKD. With 4 bases removed from V and 0 bases from J, the gap between germline ends came to 9 bases. CDR3 DNA: TGTGCCACCAGTGAGCCCGACAGCTCCTACAATGAGCAGTTCTTC. This sequence encodes CATSEPDSSYNEQFF.

Comment on this clone: Other DNA sequences in this specimen translate into the identical CDR3. The genes are TRBV20-1 and TRBJ2-7, with 12 bases that match TRBD2. This CDR3 contains 15 residues. Unmatched junction bases numbered 3, after V lost 3 bases and J lost 0 bases. Per germline, CDR1 DFQATT and CDR2 SNEGSKA (reference sequence). For the CDR3, the DNA is TGCAGTGCTAGTTTACTAGCGGGAGGCTCCTACGAGCAGTACTTC. It encodes CSASLLAGGSYEQYF.

This chain links TRBV15 with TRBJ2-1, with 9 bases identical to TRBD2. Germline loops: CDR1 LNHNV, CDR2 YYDKDF (reference sequence). V was pared by 3 bases and J by 6 bases, with 6 bases of the junction left unmatched. The CDR3 runs 15 residues. As DNA, the CDR3 is TGTGCCACCAGCAGGTCTCCTAGCGGGACCAATGAGCAGTTCTTC. Translation: CATSRSPSGTNEQFF.

This rearrangement joins TRBV10-2 to TRBJ1-3; D might be TRBD1 (6 bases). Trimming removed 6 bases from V and 4 bases from J, with 16 bases in between. Germline V gene lookup returns CDR1 WSHSY and CDR2 SAAADI. This CDR3 spans 15 amino acids. CDR3 protein: CASREKQGSGNTIYF. The CDR3, as DNA: TGCGCCAGCAGAGAAAAACAGGGTTCGGGAAACACCATATATTTT.